Listed below are T cell receptor beta chains from one sample, sequenced in a study of vaccination effects on CD4 cells after COVID-19. The antigens of these receptors remain unknown. Here immunoSEQ multiplex PCR was the method, and the copy in TCRdb shows in-frame clones only, minus some. Of tens of thousands of clones listed, over 70% are singletons. Sequences were derived from CD4+ T cells from PBMCs cultured with HCoV-OC43 spike peptides, sampled after COVID-19 vaccination. All receptors come from a human donor who received a COVID-19 vaccine. Each CDR3 is given without its conserved first and last residue.

CDR3 length,V gene,J gene,CDR3 protein
12,TRBV6-2/TRBV6-3,TRBJ1-2,ASSTGGFNYGYT
10,TRBV22-1,TRBJ1-1,PGSAHREGAF
12,TRBV2,TRBJ1-5,ASSEDRTDQPQH
12,TRBV24-1,TRBJ2-1,ATSDRGAGNEQF
11,TRBV6-5,TRBJ2-5,ASTEGVLETQY
11,TRBV9,TRBJ2-1,ASSGGSYNEQF
11,TRBV5-6,TRBJ2-2,ASRQQGAGELF
13,TRBV5-1,TRBJ1-6,ASSLLPGQNSPLH
13,TRBV24-1,TRBJ2-1,ATSASSESYNEQF
12,TRBV3-1/TRBV3-2,TRBJ1-4,ASSQAGTAVKLF
13,TRBV30,TRBJ1-1,AWRKDNLWSTEAF
14,TRBV19,TRBJ2-5,ASSPSASGGQETQY
12,TRBV7-8,TRBJ1-1,ASSFVELSTEAF
10,TRBV27,TRBJ1-5,ASSSESQPQH
11,TRBV19,TRBJ1-2,ASSDGLYVGYT
13,TRBV6-1,TRBJ1-1,ASSERRVGESVAF
15,TRBV7-8,TRBJ2-6,ASSSGGGSSGANVLT